Listed below are T cell receptor beta chains from one sample, sequenced in a study of cytomegalovirus exposure and HLA in healthy donors. Clones were read by immunoSEQ multiplex PCR, and TCRdb kept only the in-frame ones, dropping some. The sample lists around 150,000 clones; roughly three fifths were seen once. Sequenced material: PBMCs. Receptors originate from a woman in her fifties or sixties in good health and CMV-seronegative. Both conserved end residues are part of each CDR3. The order of the fields is J gene, D gene, clone size, V gene, CDR3 DNA, CDR3 protein. The D gene is left open where the match is weak. Clone sizes are given selectively: once, few, many, or a class where the clone is expanded.

j_call: TRBJ2-7
d_call: TRBD2
clone_size: NA
v_call: TRBV5-1
cdr3_nt: TGCGCCAGCAGCTTGACGGGACTAGCGTACGAGCAGTACTTC
cdr3_aa: CASSLTGLAYEQYF

j_call: TRBJ1-4
d_call: NA
clone_size: NA
v_call: TRBV2
cdr3_nt: TGTGCCAGCAATGGGCAGGGCAGAAATGAAAAACTGTTTTTT
cdr3_aa: CASNGQGRNEKLFF

j_call: TRBJ2-5
d_call: TRBD1
clone_size: NA
v_call: TRBV19
cdr3_nt: TGTGCCAGTAGTAGGACAGGGGAGACCCAGTACTTC
cdr3_aa: CASSRTGETQYF

j_call: TRBJ2-7
d_call: TRBD2
clone_size: few
v_call: TRBV29-1
cdr3_nt: TGCAGCGTTGCACAGACTAGCGGCAGCTACGAGCAGTACTTC
cdr3_aa: CSVAQTSGSYEQYF

j_call: TRBJ1-2
d_call: NA
clone_size: NA
v_call: TRBV2
cdr3_nt: TGTGCCAGCACCCCGCCGGGGGTGAACTATGGCTACACCTTC
cdr3_aa: CASTPPGVNYGYTF

j_call: TRBJ1-1
d_call: TRBD1
clone_size: NA
v_call: TRBV19
cdr3_nt: TGTGCCAGTAGACCCACCGGGACAGGGCACACTGAAGCTTTCTTT
cdr3_aa: CASRPTGTGHTEAFF

j_call: TRBJ2-1
d_call: NA
clone_size: once
v_call: TRBV5-4
cdr3_nt: TGTGCCAGCAGCTTGGTCAGGGCAGGGGTCTACAATGAGCAGTTCTTC
cdr3_aa: CASSLVRAGVYNEQFF

j_call: TRBJ2-6
d_call: NA
clone_size: NA
v_call: TRBV19
cdr3_nt: TGTGCCAGTAGTATGGATGGGCCTGGGGCCAACGTCCTGACTTTC
cdr3_aa: CASSMDGPGANVLTF

j_call: TRBJ1-2
d_call: NA
clone_size: NA
v_call: TRBV2
cdr3_nt: TGTGCCAGCAGCCCCCCCGGACGGACTACCTTC
cdr3_aa: CASSPPGRTTF

j_call: TRBJ2-1
d_call: TRBD2
clone_size: NA
v_call: TRBV29-1
cdr3_nt: TGCAGCGTTCACAGTGGGAGGGGTCGGAATGAGCAGTTCTTC
cdr3_aa: CSVHSGRGRNEQFF

j_call: TRBJ2-5
d_call: TRBD1
clone_size: NA
v_call: TRBV11-2
cdr3_nt: TGTGCCAGCAGCATTACAGGGGGCAAGGAGACCCAGTACTTC
cdr3_aa: CASSITGGKETQYF

j_call: TRBJ1-2
d_call: NA
clone_size: NA
v_call: TRBV28
cdr3_nt: TGTGCCAGCGGGTTGACAGGTAGTCACTATGGCTACACCTTC
cdr3_aa: CASGLTGSHYGYTF

j_call: TRBJ2-6
d_call: TRBD2
clone_size: NA
v_call: TRBV2
cdr3_nt: TGTGCCAGCAGTGGCCCGGGGGGATCTTCCAACGTCCTGACTTTC
cdr3_aa: CASSGPGGSSNVLTF

j_call: TRBJ1-5
d_call: TRBD1
clone_size: once
v_call: TRBV19
cdr3_nt: TGTGCCAGTAGCCCGGACAGGGGGCGAAGGCAGCCCCAGCATTTT
cdr3_aa: CASSPDRGRRQPQHF

j_call: TRBJ2-5
d_call: NA
clone_size: NA
v_call: TRBV19
cdr3_nt: TGTGCCAGTAGTACCACGGGCGGGTCGGAGACCCAGTACTTC
cdr3_aa: CASSTTGGSETQYF

j_call: TRBJ2-4
d_call: NA
clone_size: NA
v_call: TRBV25-1
cdr3_nt: TGTGCCAGCAGTAGGCGACAGCGAAAAAACATTCAGTACTTC
cdr3_aa: CASSRRQRKNIQYF